Listed here are 7 T cell receptor beta chains from one sample, sequenced in a study of blood T cell repertoires in COVID-19. Clones were sequenced by immunoSEQ multiplex PCR, and TCRdb holds only the in-frame ones, with some missing. This sample has just over 90,000 clones, with about nine tenths found just once. Sequencing used peripheral blood. The receptor set was obtained from a human donor with active COVID-19. The donor label of this sample is uncertain.

The chain combines TRBV9 with TRBJ2-5; 12 nucleotides line up with TRBD2. The CDR3 is 16 amino acids. V shed 0 bases and J 7 bases; nucleotides not matched to a gene: 7. The germline gives CDR1 SGDLS, CDR2 YYNGEE. The chain's CDR3 is CASSVGLAGDEGTQYF. The CDR3 DNA is TGTGCCAGCAGCGTAGGACTAGCGGGGGATGAAGGGACCCAGTACTTC.

The rearrangement joins TRBV5-4 to TRBJ2-5; TRBD1 agrees at 7 bases. The CDR3 totals 14 residues. Trimming took 3 bases from V and 5 from J; bases not matched to a gene: 7. Germline CDR1 is SGHNT and CDR2 is YYREEE (reference sequence). The CDR3: CASSSDRVGETQYF. CDR3 nucleotide sequence: TGTGCCAGCAGCTCCGACAGGGTTGGGGAGACCCAGTACTTC.

This chain joins TRBV2 and TRBJ1-1, with D tentatively TRBD1 (5 bases). Germline V gene lookup returns CDR1 SNHLY and CDR2 FYNNEI. Trimming removed 0 bases at V and 4 bases at J, with 12 bases between. This CDR3 has 15 residues. The CDR3 DNA is TGTGCCAGCAGTGAAGCGCAAGGGGCTGCCACTGAAGCTTTCTTT. Translation gives CASSEAQGAATEAFF. Full variable domain (missing parts from reference TRBV2 and TRBJ1-1): EPEVTQTPSHQVTQMGQEVILRCVPISNHLYFYWYRQILGQKVEFLVSFYNNEISEKSEIFDDQFSVERPDGSNFTLKIRSTKLEDSAMYFCASSEAQGAATEAFFGQGTRLTVV.

The rearrangement uses TRBV2 and TRBJ1-4; a weak D match, TRBD1 (5 bases). Germline-derived CDR1 and CDR2 are SNHLY and FYNNEI. This CDR3 comprises 16 residues. V was cut by 3 bases and J by 3 bases, with 14 bases left in between. CDR3 nucleotides: TGTGCCAGCAGTGAGGGGGGAAGGAGAGCTAATGAAAAACTGTTTTTT. This sequence encodes CASSEGGRRANEKLFF.

CDR3 sequence (DNA): TGTGCCATCAGTCTGACAGAGATCAGCTCCTACAATGAGCAGTTCTTC. This gives the protein CAISLTEISSYNEQFF. The genes are TRBV10-3 and TRBJ2-1, with D perhaps TRBD1 (5 bases). This CDR3 contains 16 residues. Germline values: CDR1 ENHRY, CDR2 SYGVKD. The germline V and J ends were trimmed by 5 bases and 0 bases, with 14 bases remaining between them.

The V and J genes are TRBV21-1 and TRBJ1-2; the table's D call, TRBD1, has no DNA check behind it. TRBV21-1 is a documented pseudogene. The CDR3 runs to 16 residues. The CDR3, as DNA: TGTGCCAGCAGCAAGTCTCATTTGGGCAGGGCGGATGGCTACACCTTC. Protein sequence: CASSKSHLGRADGYTF.

The V call is TRBV4-3, the J call TRBJ2-7; D is uncertain. Germline V gene data show CDR1 as LGHNA and CDR2 as YSLEER. This CDR3 has 13 residues. V was trimmed by 3 bases and J by 1 base, leaving 7 bases between them. The CDR3 protein is CASSQARSYEQYF. The CDR3 coding sequence is TGCGCCAGCAGCCAGGCGAGGTCCTACGAGCAGTACTTC.